This T cell receptor (beta chain) was identified in a study of molecular identifiers for immune sequencing clone quantification. Study overall: Naive CD8 cell RNA, from roughly 20,000 or 100,000 cells, was split five ways in replicates, with four sequenced.

This clonotype was detected many times. Libraries for naive CD8 T cells, which were made from 20,000 to 1,000,000 sorted cells, drew on 10%, 30% or 50% of the RNA. This CDR3 comprises 13 residues. Germline V CDR1 and CDR2: MGHDK, SYGVNS. V gave up 10 bases and J gave up 6 bases; unmatched junction bases: 9. Bulk TCR library preparation followed previously described methods with listed TCR primers. TCRdb recomputed calls from the PCR reads with MiXCR, one row per CDR3 protein. Here the sample spans hundreds of thousands of distinct CDR3 sequences, 15% to 20% being singletons. V usage is TRBV25-1 and J usage is TRBJ2-7; 10 bases fit TRBD2. The origin of this receptor is a human donor in good health. Some libraries in this study had Jurkat cell RNA spiked in. The sequencing sample was made of naive CD8+ T cells from blood, with Jurkat cell RNA spiked in. Subset: FACS-sorted CD8+CD4-CCR7+CD45RA+ naive T cells. CDR3 DNA: TGTGCCACCAGCGGGACTAGCGATTTCGAGCAGTACTTC. It encodes CATSGTSDFEQYF.